The T cell receptor beta chain described here comes from a study of hypomethylating agent response in myelodysplastic syndrome. Study context: A diploid cytogenetic profile was most common; mean age around 77 +/- 6.3 years. Of these patients, about six responded (complete response or hematologic improvement) and about 5 did not.

Each sample had around 360 ng DNA, as two 200 ng replicates, at survey resolution. Per the authors' pipeline: VDJdb flagged 1.7% of approximately 170,000 unique clonotypes as previously reported viral-epitope-specific. This table comes from immunoSEQ multiplex PCR, and its TCRdb copy is limited to in-frame clones, with some not included. V and J calls and clone size are given by that table; D and trimming were obtained from the DNA. The data show 2,000 to 2,500 clones, around 80% seen once. The V gene lost 6 bases and the J gene lost 3 bases, with 14 bases spanning the gap. This CDR3 has 14 amino acids. The germline gives CDR1 SNHLY, CDR2 FYNNEI.

The sample in question was bone marrow, obtained before or after starting hypomethylating agent treatment for myelodysplastic syndrome (not recorded which). The chain has TRBV2 and TRBJ1-1; weak D call: TRBD1 (5 bases). This TCR was recovered from a human donor with myelodysplastic syndrome. The CDR3 here is CASRAPEGYTEAFF. In DNA form, the CDR3 reads TGTGCCAGCAGGGCCCCGGAGGGGTACACTGAAGCTTTCTTT.